This record looks at one T cell receptor beta chain sequence and its context. Its antigen remains unidentified. Combining a sample-barcoded 5' primer with a J-beta primer mix, a second PCR ran for 7 to 11 cycles. TCRdb redid the calling of the 5' RACE reads with MiXCR, one entry per CDR3 protein. The table lists hundreds of thousands of distinct CDR3 sequences, 58% of them singletons, with 30% to 40% in the top ten. The V end lost 6 bases, the J end lost 3 bases, and 5 bases lay between the germline ends. Germline V gene sequence: CDR1 MNHNS, CDR2 SASEGT. The CDR3 is 11 amino acids. These data come from a study of blood T cells in healthy people across ages. Points from the study as a whole: Older age coincided with a roughly linear decline in TCR beta diversity per million T cells. A strong correlation was found between TCR beta diversity and the percentage of naive T cells.

Total RNA extraction produced at least 6 micrograms (per sample) for the study. The sequencing sample was made of blood. The J gene is TRBJ1-1, the V gene TRBV6-1; D is uncertain. The TCR originated in a man in his 60s in good health. The CDR3 DNA reads as TGTGCCAGCAGGCGGGACACTGAAGCTTTCTTT. Translation gives CASRRDTEAFF.